The clone carrying this TCR beta chain occurred once. This sample was taken from a study of blood T cell repertoires in COVID-19. The method was immunoSEQ multiplex PCR; TCRdb's version includes in-frame clones alone and lacks a portion of them. This repertoire shows tens of thousands of clones, about 86% found once; its top ten account for about 12%. The V gene's germline CDR1 is MNHEY and CDR2 SVGAGI. This CDR3 is built from 15 residues. With 7 bases clipped from V and 4 bases from J, the junction kept 11 bases outside the gene matches. The TCR comes from a human donor in a cohort sampled during active COVID-19. This chain uses TRBV6-5 with TRBJ1-2; 8 nucleotides match TRBD1. The sequenced material came from peripheral blood. The CDR3 DNA sequence: TGTGCCAGCAAACCTACCGGGACAGGTGCCTATGGCTACACCTTC. Encoded protein: CASKPTGTGAYGYTF.